This T cell receptor beta chain was obtained from a study of cytomegalovirus exposure and HLA in healthy donors (TCRdb year 2017). For the wider study: According to a later analysis, one platform produced both the 100 to 150 validation repertoires and the roughly 660 repertoires of the first cohort. To predict cytomegalovirus infection status, the study brought together high-throughput TCR immunosequencing, statistical association of individual TCRs with disease status, and machine learning. Besides the first cohort of hundreds of subjects, a separate validation cohort made up of over a hundred different subjects was used. The study aimed to test whether signatures of past pathogen exposure could be identified by cataloging public T cell receptors.

Comments on this clone: The antigen it recognizes is unknown. Per-nucleotide qualities are absent, and no much larger clonotype sits a single base away.

For CDR1 and CDR2, the germline V gene lists MDHEN and SYDVKM. Trimmed from V: 4 bases; trimmed from J: 6 bases; junction bases lacking a gene match: 9. There are 14 amino acids in the CDR3, from cysteine to phenylalanine inclusive. The retained sequence is limited to the CDR3, 42 bases, with the frame set at the first base. The library was obtained by the immunoSEQ multiplex PCR assay. Per the authors' processing: A statistical classification framework was built for diagnosing cytomegalovirus status from the catalog of TCR beta chain sequences. The source is immuneACCESS, and TCRdb retained only in-frame sequences with V and J called. Part of the clones is not carried over; for the studies checked, unresolved V genes explain less than half of this, and the remainder is unexplained. Clone size and the V and J calls come from that table; the DNA yielded D and trimming. The table for this sample lists some 65,000 clones; 90% to 95% of them were counted only once. Roughly 4.4% of the sample lies in the top ten.

The donors belonged to the validation cohort of about 120 subjects, which was separate from the approximately 700-subject first cohort. What the work shows at the level of the full study, not this receptor alone: In both the original and validation cohorts, the classifier was reported to diagnose cytomegalovirus status with high specificity and sensitivity. While some public TCRs were present in many individuals, most TCR sequences turned up only very rarely across donors. The study gave a list of over 150 TCR beta chains associated with cytomegalovirus. A later analysis had no HLA typing for the validation cohort, so co-occurrence there was scored across all 130 or so repertoires. In a later analysis, TCRs clustered in the first cohort were found to also tend to co-occur in the approximately 120 validation repertoires, with about 94% of cluster scores above 0. Three of the identified cytomegalovirus-associated TCR beta chains were confirmed in vitro to be specific for cytomegalovirus antigens. The authors suggested that the approach could potentially be extended to other disease states and immunological phenotypes.

The rearranged chain carries TRBV28 and TRBJ2-7, and 7 junction bases match TRBD2. Sequenced sample: PBMCs. The TCR was taken from a man between 18 and 35 years old in good health and CMV-seropositive. The bases are TGTGCCAGCAGTTCACCGGGACTACTAGCCGAGCAGTACTTC. Translation gives CASSSPGLLAEQYF.